This T cell receptor (beta chain) is drawn from a study of T-cell memory formation after mild COVID-19. On this clonotype itself: As yet, its antigen is unknown.

The CDR3 spans 16 residues. V trimming: 5 bases; J trimming: 4 bases; junction bases outside the gene matches: 7. Germline lookup yields CDR1 SEHNR and CDR2 FQNEAQ (reference sequence). TCRdb called the 5' RACE reads again in MiXCR, with one record for every CDR3 protein. Of more than 450,000 distinct CDR3 sequences in the sample, approximately 19% were seen once. Whole-study results and caveats: The appearance of some responding clones in pre-infection memory suggested that cross-reactive memory joined.

The TCR comes from an adult woman who had mild COVID-19 (a few samples of this study predate the infection). Cell type and time point are not known. The sample consisted of PBMCs or a T cell subset sorted from them (not recorded which). V and J are TRBV7-9 and TRBJ2-5; 13 bases match TRBD2. DNA of the CDR3: TGTGCCAGCAGCCCACGGACTAGCGGGAGACGAGAGACCCAGTACTTC. It translates to CASSPRTSGRRETQYF.